The next 10 T cell receptor beta chains were all read from a single sample in a study of regulatory T cells in long-lasting Graves disease. Library construction for TCR beta used iRepertoire HTBI primers and Arm-PCR of CDR3 regions. TCRdb re-called the multiplex PCR reads with MiXCR, one entry per CDR3 protein. The sample contains approximately 490,000 distinct CDR3 sequences, around 16% of which appear only once. The time point is: newly diagnosed GD, antithyroid drugs for less than 3 months. Preparation of the TCR library used RNA extracted from PBMCs. These data also featured in a second study, about T cells in Graves' hyperthyroidism and ophthalmopathy.

Sequenced here: peripheral blood mononuclear cells (PBMCs), sampled at new diagnosis, from a patient treated with antithyroid drugs. The receptors come from a man aged 35-49 years with Graves disease.

This clonotype appeared a single time. A single base is all that separates this from a far larger clone, so a read error is likely. The V call is TRBV11-2, the J call TRBJ1-1; possibly TRBD1 for D (5 bases). Per the germline V gene, CDR1 is SGHAT and CDR2 is FQNNGV. The CDR3 consists of 13 residues. Trimming cost V 2 bases and J 4 bases, with 8 bases left between them. Here the CDR3 reads CASSLRDATEAFF. The DNA for the CDR3 is TGTGCCAGCAGCTTACGGGACGCCACTGAAGCTTTCTTT. Full variable domain (outside the CDR3, taken from reference TRBV11-2 and TRBJ1-1): EAGVAQSPRYKIIEKRQSVAFWCNPISGHATLYWYQQILGQGPKLLIQFQNNGVVDDSQLPKDRFSAERLKGVDSTLKIQPAKLEDSAVYLCASSLRDATEAFFGQGTRLTVV.

Ten or more counts support this clonotype. This rearrangement joins TRBV2 to TRBJ2-3, with D possibly matching TRBD2 (5 bases). CDR3 length: 14 residues. CDR1 and CDR2 (germline): SNHLY, FYNNEI. Between the trimmed V and J ends, which lost 1 base and 4 bases, there was a span of 9 bases. In DNA form, the CDR3 reads TGTGCCAGCAGTGAAGGAGGGTCCCCAGATACGCAGTATTTT. The encoded protein is CASSEGGSPDTQYF.

This rearrangement joins TRBV24-1 to TRBJ2-3; D not resolved. The CDR3 covers 12 residues. The V and J ends lost 6 bases and 5 bases respectively, with 8 bases between them. Germline V gene sequence: CDR1 KGHDR, CDR2 SFDVKD. The CDR3: CATSPKQDTQYF. The CDR3 DNA follows: TGTGCCACCAGTCCTAAACAAGATACGCAGTATTTT.

Worth noting for this clonotype: Lacking the conserved final phenylalanine or tryptophan, this CDR3 likely reflects a read error. The chain combines TRBV6-5 with TRBJ1-1; D is unresolved. The V end lost 2 bases, the J end lost 1 base, and 5 bases lay between the germline ends. Germline CDR1 reads MNHEY; CDR2 reads SVGAGI. The CDR3 spans 13 residues. The CDR3 bases are TGTGCCAGCAGTTACACGCCGAACACTGAAGCTTTCCTT. It specifies CASSYTPNTEAFL.

The chain joins TRBV2 to TRBJ2-4, with D possibly matching TRBD2 (6 bases). This CDR3 has 15 residues. Trimming removed 4 bases at V and 0 bases at J, with 10 bases between. CDR1 SNHLY and CDR2 FYNNEI come from the germline V gene. The CDR3 coding sequence is TGTGCCAGCAGTGGGAGGGACTTAGCCAAAAACATTCAGTACTTC. Its protein is CASSGRDLAKNIQYF.

This clonotype has ten or more counts. The rearrangement links TRBV6-5 to TRBJ2-7, with D unclear. CDR3 length: 13 residues. The germline gives CDR1 MNHEY, CDR2 SVGAGI. Trimming took off 0 bases at V and 5 bases at J, with 8 bases between the two ends. CDR3 DNA: TGTGCCAGCAGTTACTCATACGTCGACGAGCAGTACTTC. This codes for CASSYSYVDEQYF.

The chain uses TRBV29-1 and TRBJ1-6; 7 bases match TRBD1. The CDR3 runs 15 residues. CDR1 and CDR2 (germline): SQVTM, ANQGSEA. V shed 5 bases, J shed 9 bases, and the junction held 13 bases outside the gene matches. For the CDR3, the DNA is TGCAGCGTTTTGGCCCATACAGGGGTGGGTTCACCCCTCCACTTT. Encoded protein: CSVLAHTGVGSPLHF.

CDR3 bases: TGCGCCAGCAGCTCTAGAAGCGGGAGGACCCATGAGCAGTTCTTC. It yields the protein CASSSRSGRTHEQFF. The chain combines TRBV5-1 with TRBJ2-7; TRBD2 aligns across 9 bases. The J call may be wrong; the DNA end is better matched by TRBJ2-1. Germline V gene lookup returns CDR1 SGHRS and CDR2 YFSETQ. This CDR3 spans 15 amino acids.

This clonotype was found a few times. DNA of the CDR3: TGTGCCAGCAACCGGGAGGCGGACACCGGGGAGCTGTTTTTT. As protein: CASNREADTGELFF. The chain links TRBV12-3 or TRBV12-4 to TRBJ2-2, with 7 bases aligning to TRBD2. The CDR3 sequence is 14 residues long. J lost 3 bases, V lost 7 bases, and 5 bases had no gene match.

This clonotype has at least ten counts. This sequence joins TRBV2 and TRBJ2-1, with D possibly TRBD2 on 5 matching bases. The CDR3 length is 12 residues. Trimming pared 7 bases from V and 8 bases from J, leaving 12 bases between. The germline CDR1 and CDR2 sequences are SNHLY and FYNNEI. The CDR3 loop reads CASIPGIDEQFF. For the CDR3, the DNA is TGTGCCAGCATCCCGGGGATAGATGAGCAGTTCTTC. The full variable domain, with the rest looked up from reference TRBV2 and TRBJ2-1, is EPEVTQTPSHQVTQMGQEVILRCVPISNHLYFYWYRQILGQKVEFLVSFYNNEISEKSEIFDDQFSVERPDGSNFTLKIRSTKLEDSAMYFCASIPGIDEQFFGPGTRLTVL.